This T cell receptor (beta chain) was profiled in a study of CD8+ T cells in alopecia areata. Regarding the study as a whole: Among the top 100, expanded CD8+ clones, as well as scalp clonality, were significantly decreased by tofacitinib.

TCR sequencing used cDNA made by reverse transcription of extracted RNA. The protocol was immunoSEQ multiplex PCR, while the TCRdb copy is restricted to in-frame clones and leaves out a portion. The sample has 95,000 to 100,000 clones; around 60% are singletons. Notes on this clone: Its antigen is undetermined.

Treatment given: oral pan-JAK inhibitor, 5-10 mg twice daily. The germline gives CDR1 LNHDA, CDR2 SQIVND (reference sequence). Trimming took off 3 bases at V and 1 base at J, with 12 bases between the two ends. This CDR3 is built from 15 residues. The TCR originated in a human donor with alopecia areata. The sequencing here drew on CD8+ T cells sorted from blood, taken at week 4, from a patient treated with tofacitinib. The gene calls are TRBV19 and TRBJ1-1; D remains ambiguous. The DNA for the CDR3 is TGTGCCAGTAGTATCCTCGAAGGCGGGAACACTGAAGCTTTCTTT. It translates to CASSILEGGNTEAFF.